Presented here are 7 T cell receptor beta chains from one specimen sequenced in a study of PD-L1 blockade in urothelial cancer. The repertoire was sequenced with immunoSEQ multiplex PCR; TCRdb's copy has only in-frame clones and lacks some. This sample yields approximately 50,000 clones, of which about 85% are seen a single time; around 8% belongs to the top ten. The starting material was PBMCs, obtained around atezolizumab (anti-PD-L1) treatment. The source of these receptors is a man between 60 and 75 years old with urothelial cancer.

This clone was counted at least ten times. The CDR3 sequence: CASRPVSQGYEQYF. CDR3 nucleotide sequence: TGTGCCAGCAGACCCGTCTCCCAGGGTTACGAGCAGTACTTC. The chain uses TRBV2 and TRBJ2-7, with a possible D match to TRBD1 (5 bases). Trimming stripped 6 bases from V and 4 bases from J, with 16 bases between. Germline V CDR1 and CDR2: SNHLY, FYNNEI. The CDR3 length is 14 residues.

The chain carries TRBV30 and TRBJ2-3; tentatively, D is TRBD1 (6 bases). Per the germline V gene, CDR1 is GTSNPN and CDR2 is SVGIG (reference sequence). Trimming removed 2 bases from V and 0 bases from J, with 12 bases in between. The CDR3 spans 15 residues. CDR3 protein: CAWSYGGLSTDTQYF. The CDR3 bases are TGTGCCTGGAGTTATGGGGGCCTGAGCACAGATACGCAGTATTTT.

V usage is TRBV11-3 and J usage is TRBJ2-7; the D is unclear. The CDR3 runs 13 residues. V gave up 2 bases and J gave up 3 bases, with 8 bases separating them. Germline values: CDR1 SGHNT, CDR2 YENEEA. The CDR3 reads CASSLTQFYEQYF. As DNA, the CDR3 is TGTGCCAGCAGCTTAACCCAGTTCTACGAGCAGTACTTC.

J is TRBJ2-2 and V is TRBV30; D is unresolved. CDR1 is GTSNPN, CDR2 SVGIG, per germline (reference sequence). The CDR3 contains 13 residues. Trimming cost V 0 bases and J 7 bases, with 9 bases left between them. This chain's CDR3 is CAWSVRVSGELFF. CDR3 coding DNA: TGTGCCTGGAGTGTACGTGTTAGCGGGGAGCTGTTTTTT.

The gene calls are TRBV7-9 and TRBJ1-1; TRBD1 matches at 8 bases. Trimming removed 0 bases from V and 14 bases from J; junction bases left unmatched: 11. CDR1 SEHNR and CDR2 FQNEAQ come from the germline V gene (reference sequence). The CDR3 loop spans 14 amino acids. The CDR3 DNA reads as TGTGCCAGCAGCTTAGCGGGGAGACAGGGGCCGACCTTCTTT. Protein sequence: CASSLAGRQGPTFF.

The sample holds one count of this clone. This rearrangement joins TRBV28 to TRBJ1-1; D is possibly TRBD1 (5 bases). The germline CDR1 and CDR2 sequences are MDHEN and SYDVKM. The CDR3 contains 13 residues. V was clipped by 6 bases and J by 6 bases, with 14 bases between them. The CDR3 DNA is TGTGCCAGCAGATCAAGGGGAAGGGCTGAAGCTTTCTTT. The encoded protein is CASRSRGRAEAFF. Supplemented by reference TRBV28 and TRBJ1-1, the full variable domain reads DVKVTQSSRYLVKRTGEKVFLECVQDMDHENMFWYRQDPGLGLRLIYFSYDVKMKEKGDIPEGYSVSREKKERFSLILESASTNQTSMYLCASRSRGRAEAFFGQGTRLTVV.

This chain links TRBV7-2 with TRBJ1-2; 10 bases match TRBD1. CDR3 length: 16 amino acids. V was clipped by 5 bases and J by 6 bases; unmatched bases: 12. The germline V gene has CDR1 SGHTA and CDR2 FQGNSA. The CDR3 is CASSPRQGAQLDGYTF. The CDR3 DNA sequence: TGTGCCAGCAGCCCACGACAGGGGGCGCAGCTGGATGGCTACACCTTC.